These 31 T cell receptor beta chains came from one sample sequenced in a study of T cells after yellow fever vaccination. MiXCR, applied by TCRdb to the 5' RACE reads, yields one record per CDR3 protein. The data show approximately 330,000 distinct CDR3 sequences, about 4% seen once. The source was PBMCs, collected 5 days after the yellow fever booster vaccination. The receptors were gathered from a man between 18 and 29 years old who received the YFV17D yellow fever vaccine.

This chain links TRBV24-1 with TRBJ1-2, with TRBD1 identical over 7 bases. The CDR3 consists of 15 residues. V was pared by 4 bases and J by 0 bases, with 4 bases of the junction left unmatched. Germline lookup yields CDR1 KGHDR and CDR2 SFDVKD. CDR3 in amino acids: CATSDPGQSNYGYTF. As DNA, the CDR3 is TGTGCCACCAGTGACCCGGGACAGTCTAACTATGGCTACACCTTC.

At least ten counts were recorded for this clonotype. The J gene is TRBJ2-3, the V gene TRBV5-1; 16 nucleotides line up with TRBD2. V lost 5 bases to trimming and J lost 4 bases; unmatched junction nucleotides: 16. The CDR3 sequence is 20 residues long. CDR1 is SGHRS, CDR2 YFSETQ, per germline. CDR3 nucleotides: TGCGCCAGCAGTTCCCTTCCGGGACTAGCGGGGGGGACCGTGGCAGATACGCAGTATTTT. It yields the protein CASSSLPGLAGGTVADTQYF.

J is TRBJ2-1 and V is TRBV10-3; D gene unclear. The V end was cut by 0 bases, the J end by 9 bases, with 18 bases between. Germline V gene lookup returns CDR1 ENHRY and CDR2 SYGVKD. The CDR3 extends over 16 amino acids. CDR3 sequence reads: CAISESGTDGFFEQFF. For the CDR3, the DNA is TGTGCCATCAGTGAGTCTGGAACAGATGGCTTCTTTGAGCAGTTCTTC.

This clonotype was seen ten or more times. The chain has TRBV5-1 and TRBJ2-5, with TRBD2 matching over 7 bases. V trimming: 7 bases; J trimming: 2 bases; junction bases outside the gene matches: 8. The CDR3 spans 14 residues. Germline CDR1 and CDR2: SGHRS and YFSETQ. Here the CDR3 DNA reads TGCGCCAGCGGCCTTCTAGCGGAACAAGAGACCCAGTACTTC. This codes for CASGLLAEQETQYF.

This chain uses TRBV11-2 with TRBJ1-1, with a weak D call TRBD1 (6 bases). Trimming removed 3 bases from V and 5 bases from J, with 13 bases in between. Germline V CDR1 and CDR2: SGHAT, FQNNGV. The length of the CDR3 is 14 residues. CDR3 sequence reads: CASSFSGGGTEAFF. The CDR3 DNA is TGTGCCAGCAGCTTCTCTGGAGGGGGAACTGAAGCTTTCTTT.

The chain carries TRBV7-3 and TRBJ2-2; either TRBD1 or TRBD2 may supply D (6 bases each). Trimming pared 4 bases from V and 4 bases from J, leaving 13 bases between. CDR3 size: 15 residues. The germline gives CDR1 SGHTA, CDR2 FQGTGA. The CDR3 DNA reads as TGTGCCAGCAGCTCCGTTGAGGGGGGCACCGGGGAGCTGTTTTTT. Translation gives CASSSVEGGTGELFF.

The chain is built from TRBV6-2 or TRBV6-3 and TRBJ2-2, with TRBD2 as a possible D gene (5 bases). Germline CDR1 MNHEY, CDR2 SVGEGT. Trimming took 7 bases from V and 6 from J, leaving 24 bases between them. The CDR3 is 17 amino acids. The CDR3 spells CASIKSSVFLRAGELFF. The CDR3, as DNA: TGTGCCAGCATCAAGAGTAGCGTTTTTCTAAGGGCCGGGGAGCTGTTTTTT.

This clonotype has at least ten counts. The chain has TRBV5-1 and TRBJ1-6, with no clear D. Trimming cost V 5 bases and J 5 bases, with 5 bases left between them. The CDR3 is 12 residues long. Germline V lookup: CDR1 SGHRS, CDR2 YFSETQ. CDR3 DNA sequence: TGCGCCAGCAGGGAGAATAATTCACCCCTCCACTTT. It codes for CASRENNSPLHF.

This clonotype was found many times. The chain joins TRBV12-3 or TRBV12-4 to TRBJ2-3; maybe TRBD1 (5 bases). The V end lost 3 bases, the J end lost 6 bases, and 10 bases lay between the germline ends. This CDR3 has 13 amino acids. CDR3 bases: TGTGCCAGCAGTTTTTCAGGGCCGGATACGCAGTATTTT. Protein: CASSFSGPDTQYF.

In its sample, this clonotype was seen a few times. The J gene is TRBJ1-3, the V gene TRBV7-9; D unresolved. The CDR3 extends over 16 amino acids. The V end lost 0 bases, the J end lost 0 bases, and 9 bases lay between the germline ends. The germline CDR1 and CDR2 sequences are SEHNR and FQNEAQ (reference sequence). In nucleotides, the CDR3 is TGTGCCAGCAGCTTAGCCTCGACCAACTCTGGAAACACCATATATTTT. Translated: CASSLASTNSGNTIYF.

This chain uses TRBV20-1 with TRBJ2-7; 8 bases fit TRBD1. Trimming removed 2 bases from V and 5 bases from J; junction bases left unmatched: 8. Germline CDR1 and CDR2: DFQATT and SNEGSKA (reference sequence). The CDR3 sequence is 14 residues long. The CDR3 reads CSARKPGGWNEQYV. The DNA for the CDR3 is TGCAGTGCTAGAAAACCAGGGGGCTGGAACGAGCAGTACGTC.

The table lists this clonotype with a few counts. The rearrangement joins TRBV14 to TRBJ2-7, with 8 bases aligning to TRBD1. The CDR3 covers 15 residues. Losses at the gene ends were 1 base for V and 7 bases for J; bases not matched to a gene: 9. CDR1 and CDR2 (germline): SGHDN, FVKESK. CDR3 sequence (DNA): TGTGCCAGCAGCCAAGCTTACCAGGGGGCGCGTGAGCAGTACTTC. This sequence encodes CASSQAYQGAREQYF.

CDR3 nucleotides: TGCGCCAGCAGCCAAGATCCGGGAACTCAGCCCCAGCATTTT. It is translated as CASSQDPGTQPQHF. V and J are TRBV4-3 and TRBJ1-5; D gene ambiguous. Trimming cost V 0 bases and J 6 bases, with 9 bases left between them. This CDR3 comprises 14 residues. Looked up from germline, CDR1 is LGHNA and CDR2 is YSLEER.

This clonotype was found a few times. The rearrangement links TRBV18 to TRBJ1-1, with no clear D. V shed 0 bases and J shed 0 bases, with 8 bases lying between them. The CDR3 loop spans 15 amino acids. Per the germline V gene, CDR1 is KGHSH and CDR2 is LQKENI. The CDR3 reads CASSPPSLLNTEAFF. CDR3 coding DNA: TGTGCCAGCTCACCACCCTCACTTCTGAACACTGAAGCTTTCTTT. The full variable domain, with the rest looked up from reference TRBV18 and TRBJ1-1, is NAGVMQNPRHLVRRRGQEARLRCSPMKGHSHVYWYRQLPEEGLKFMVYLQKENIIDESGMPKERFSAEFPKEGPSILRIQQVVRGDSAAYFCASSPPSLLNTEAFFGQGTRLTVV.

This clonotype was counted between two and nine times. The chain employs TRBV6-2 or TRBV6-3 and TRBJ1-2; the D gene is possibly TRBD1 (5 bases). Germline V CDR1 and CDR2: MNHEY, SVGEGT. The CDR3 totals 16 residues. Trimming pared 6 bases from V and 4 bases from J, leaving 21 bases between. CDR3 in amino acids: CASSPPWTGGSYGYTF. CDR3 nucleotide sequence: TGTGCCAGCAGCCCTCCGTGGACGGGGGGGAGCTATGGCTACACCTTC.

The table lists this clonotype with many counts. This chain connects TRBV5-6 to TRBJ1-2; possibly TRBD1 for D (5 bases). The V gene lost 2 bases and the J gene lost 8 bases, with 13 bases spanning the gap. CDR3 length equals 13 residues. CDR1 is SGHDT and CDR2 is YYEEEE in the germline V gene. The CDR3 region is CASSFARARGYTF. The CDR3, as DNA: TGTGCCAGCAGCTTCGCCAGGGCTCGCGGCTACACCTTC.

CDR3 amino acids: CASSPSGDQPQHF. CDR3 DNA sequence: TGCGCCAGCAGCCCGTCGGGGGATCAGCCCCAGCATTTT. This sequence joins TRBV4-1 and TRBJ1-5, with TRBD1 as a possible D gene (5 bases). Germline-derived CDR1 and CDR2 are MGHRA and YSYEKL. The CDR3 has 13 amino acids. The V end was cut by 4 bases, the J end by 5 bases, with 9 bases between.

This clonotype was counted ten times or more. This chain links TRBV24-1 with TRBJ2-2, with a weak D call TRBD2 (6 bases). The germline CDR1 and CDR2 sequences are KGHDR and SFDVKD. There are 14 residues in the CDR3. Trimming removed 0 bases at V and 13 bases at J, with 14 bases between. The CDR3 coding sequence is TGTGCCACCAGTGATTTGCAACCCGGAGGGTGGCTGTTTTTT. It translates to CATSDLQPGGWLFF.

The chain has TRBV6-5 and TRBJ2-5, with D perhaps assigned TRBD1 or TRBD2 (5 bases each). CDR3 length: 13 residues. V lost 6 bases to trimming and J lost 4 bases, with 12 bases between them. Germline V gene lookup returns CDR1 MNHEY and CDR2 SVGAGI. The CDR3 loop is CASRAGTSETQYF. The DNA of the CDR3 is TGTGCCAGCAGGGCAGGGACGTCAGAGACCCAGTACTTC.

The J gene is TRBJ1-1, the V gene TRBV6-6; D unresolved. Germline V gives CDR1 MNHNY, CDR2 SVGAGI (reference sequence). V was cut by 2 bases and J by 7 bases, with 5 bases left in between. The CDR3 totals 11 residues. The DNA of the CDR3 is TGTGCCAGCAGTTACAGGGTTGAAGCTTTCTTT. It translates to CASSYRVEAFF.

This clonotype showed up just once. The rearrangement links TRBV20-1 to TRBJ2-1; 11 bases map to TRBD1. The CDR3 totals 14 residues. CDR1 is DFQATT and CDR2 is SNEGSKA in the germline V gene (reference sequence). V dropped 6 bases and J dropped 6; count of bases not matched to a gene: 7. In DNA, the CDR3 is TGCAGTGCCACTGGACAGGGGGCGGCCAATGAGCAGTTCTTC. It translates to CSATGQGAANEQFF.

This sequence joins TRBV5-1 and TRBJ2-3; 9 nucleotides align to TRBD2. CDR1 and CDR2 from the germline V gene are SGHRS and YFSETQ. V trimming: 2 bases; J trimming: 10 bases; junction bases outside the gene matches: 8. The CDR3 is 14 amino acids. CDR3 region: CASSFSGGISSQYF. The CDR3 DNA reads TGCGCCAGCAGCTTTAGCGGGGGTATATCATCGCAGTATTTT.

V usage is TRBV12-3 or TRBV12-4 and J usage is TRBJ1-2; no reliable D call. This CDR3 region has 15 residues. V gave up 5 bases and J gave up 0 bases, with 13 bases separating them. CDR3 bases: TGTGCCAGCAGTGTCAGGCTGGGGTCTAACTATGGCTACACCTTC. This sequence encodes CASSVRLGSNYGYTF.

This clonotype was counted only a few times. V and J are TRBV4-2 and TRBJ1-6, with D unclear. The CDR3 consists of 16 residues. CDR1 is LGHNA and CDR2 is YNFKEQ in the germline V gene. The ends were cut back, 2 bases at V and 0 bases at J, with 8 bases in the middle. In DNA, the CDR3 is TGTGCCAGCAGCCAAAACCTCAACTCCTATAATTCACCCCTCCACTTT. Translated: CASSQNLNSYNSPLHF.

This clonotype has a handful of counts. The chain has TRBV28 and TRBJ2-2; D call uncertain. Trimming pared 6 bases from V and 5 bases from J, leaving 13 bases between. The CDR3 extends over 14 amino acids. In germline, CDR1 is MDHEN, CDR2 SYDVKM. CDR3: CASRRNRPTGELFF. The CDR3 DNA follows: TGTGCCAGCAGACGAAATAGACCGACCGGGGAGCTGTTTTTT. Based on the CDR3 plus reference TRBV28 and TRBJ2-2, the full variable domain is DVKVTQSSRYLVKRTGEKVFLECVQDMDHENMFWYRQDPGLGLRLIYFSYDVKMKEKGDIPEGYSVSREKKERFSLILESASTNQTSMYLCASRRNRPTGELFFGEGSRLTVL.

This clonotype was picked up a small number of times. The rearrangement uses TRBV10-3 and TRBJ1-6; D gene ambiguous. Trimming removed 4 bases from V and 3 bases from J, with 4 bases in between. Germline values: CDR1 ENHRY, CDR2 SYGVKD. This CDR3 is built from 13 residues. The chain's CDR3 is CAISGHYNSPLHF. DNA of the CDR3: TGTGCCATCAGTGGACACTATAATTCACCCCTCCACTTT.

The J gene is TRBJ2-5, the V gene TRBV7-6, with 14 bases lining up with TRBD2. Germline CDR1 SGHVS, CDR2 FNYEAQ. The CDR3 extends over 16 amino acids. V lost 5 bases and J lost 4; bases outside the gene matches: 6. The chain's CDR3 is CASSKTSGGAGETQYF. The CDR3 DNA follows: TGTGCCAGCAGCAAGACTAGCGGGGGGGCCGGAGAGACCCAGTACTTC.

Only a few counts were recorded for this clonotype. The rearrangement links TRBV6-1 to TRBJ1-1; D is unresolved. CDR3 length equals 14 residues. The germline CDR1 and CDR2 sequences are MNHNS and SASEGT. Trimming stripped 5 bases from V and 1 base from J, with 11 bases between. CDR3 sequence: CASSYDHGNTEAFF. DNA of the CDR3: TGTGCCAGCAGTTACGACCACGGGAACACTGAAGCTTTCTTT.

This clonotype appeared many times. The V and J genes are TRBV2 and TRBJ1-5; D gene unclear. V was shortened by 7 bases and J by 12 bases, with 22 bases between the two germline ends. Germline loops: CDR1 SNHLY, CDR2 FYNNEI. CDR3 length: 14 amino acids. CDR3 DNA: TGTGCCAGCATGAGTGGAATAACTGCTGGCTTCCAGCATTTT. Its protein product is CASMSGITAGFQHF.

This clonotype was observed many times. The V gene is TRBV9, the J gene TRBJ1-1; tentatively, D is TRBD1 (5 bases). Trimming shortened V by 4 bases and J by 6 bases, and 13 bases separated the two germline ends. There are 13 residues in the CDR3. Germline CDR1 reads SGDLS; CDR2 reads YYNGEE. The CDR3 nucleotides read TGTGCCAGCAGCTCCCGGGGGGGGTCTGAAGCTTTCTTT. As protein: CASSSRGGSEAFF.

This clonotype was seen a handful of times. The rearrangement joins TRBV29-1 to TRBJ1-2; TRBD1 might be the D (6 bases). V lost 6 bases, J lost 7 bases, and 12 bases lay in between. Germline V gene data show CDR1 as SQVTM and CDR2 as ANQGSEA. The CDR3 extends over 11 amino acids. The CDR3 DNA reads as TGCAGCGTACACAGGGAGGGTGGCTACACCTTC. Translating it yields CSVHREGGYTF.